What follows describes a single T cell receptor (beta chain). As yet, its antigen is unknown. Libraries for TCR beta were made by quantitative 5'-RACE with molecular barcodes. TCRdb redid the calling of the 5' RACE reads with MiXCR, one entry per CDR3 protein. This sample carries about 750,000 distinct CDR3 sequences, roughly 20% of them seen once, and the ten largest clones take around 19%. In germline, CDR1 is SGHVS, CDR2 FQNEAQ. The CDR3 sequence is 16 residues long. V was clipped by 1 base and J by 2 bases; unmatched bases: 5. The data derive from a study of CD8 T cells in ankylosing spondylitis. Study-level results: Disease-linked clones displayed a CD8+ phenotype and appeared relatively rarely in peripheral blood. Clones tied to disease were said to be significantly enriched in matched ankylosing spondylitis synovial fluid. Ankylosing spondylitis blood appeared to carry a characteristic TCR beta motif of several highly homologous variants.

The chain joins TRBV7-8 to TRBJ1-2; TRBD1 aligns across 9 bases. The sequenced sample was blood, either unsorted or a sorted T cell fraction (not recorded which). The clonotype was recovered from a male donor with ankylosing spondylitis. This chain's CDR3 is CASSLDGTGFNYGYTF. Written as DNA, the CDR3 is TGTGCCAGCAGCTTAGATGGGACAGGGTTCAACTATGGCTACACCTTC.